Following are 19 T cell receptor beta chains from one sample sequenced in a study of blood T cell repertoires in COVID-19. Libraries were prepared by immunoSEQ multiplex PCR; TCRdb keeps only in-frame clonotypes and omits some of them. The sample has 110,000 to 150,000 clones, more than 65% seen once. Source material: peripheral blood. The receptors here all came from a human donor in a cohort sampled during active COVID-19.

This chain connects TRBV5-1 to TRBJ2-5; TRBD1 matches at 7 bases. The CDR3 has 14 residues. Germline CDR1 reads SGHRS; CDR2 reads YFSETQ. Trimming cost V 2 bases and J 5 bases; bases outside gene matches: 6. DNA of the CDR3: TGCGCCAGCAGCTTACAGGGGAGTGGGGAGACCCAGTACTTC. This translates into CASSLQGSGETQYF.

The chain recombines TRBV18 with TRBJ2-7, with D perhaps matching TRBD1 (6 bases). Trimming removed 2 bases at V and 3 bases at J, with 11 bases between. Germline lookup yields CDR1 KGHSH and CDR2 LQKENI. This CDR3 has 14 amino acids. The CDR3 spells CASSPRQGIYEQYF. DNA for the CDR3: TGTGCCAGCTCACCAAGGCAGGGGATCTACGAGCAGTACTTC.

J is TRBJ1-1 and V is TRBV7-9; D not resolved. Germline lookup yields CDR1 SEHNR and CDR2 FQNEAQ (reference sequence). V lost 0 bases, J lost 2 bases, and 7 bases lay in between. The CDR3 covers 14 residues. Written as DNA, the CDR3 is TGTGCCAGCAGCTTAGCCGGGGTAAACACTGAAGCTTTCTTT. Its protein is CASSLAGVNTEAFF.

The chain recombines TRBV11-3 with TRBJ2-3; TRBD1 might be the D (7 bases). Germline V gene lookup returns CDR1 SGHNT and CDR2 YENEEA. V was pared by 2 bases and J by 3 bases, with 12 bases between. The CDR3 totals 15 residues. This CDR3 is CASSLRGTETDTQYF. The CDR3 region has the DNA TGTGCCAGCAGCTTACGGGGGACAGAGACAGATACGCAGTATTTT.

This clone was picked up one time. The CDR3, as DNA: TGTGCCAGCAGCTTACGTACTAGCGGGGGGATCAATGAGCAGTTCTTC. Translating gives CASSLRTSGGINEQFF. The rearrangement joins TRBV11-2 to TRBJ2-1; 12 nucleotides line up with TRBD2. Germline-derived CDR1 and CDR2 are SGHAT and FQNNGV. V lost 2 bases to trimming and J lost 6 bases; unmatched junction nucleotides: 5. CDR3 size: 16 residues.

This chain connects TRBV29-1 to TRBJ1-5, with D tentatively TRBD1 (6 bases). Germline CDR1 and CDR2: SQVTM and ANQGSEA. The germline V and J ends were trimmed by 4 bases and 3 bases, with 10 bases remaining between them. This CDR3 is 13 amino acids long. The chain's CDR3 is CSVAHRVNQPQHF. Written as DNA, the CDR3 is TGCAGCGTTGCACACAGGGTCAATCAGCCCCAGCATTTT.

This clone was found a few times. The chain uses TRBV7-9 and TRBJ2-3, with 7 positions matching TRBD1. Germline assignment: CDR1 SEHNR and CDR2 FQNEAQ (reference sequence). This CDR3 has 17 residues. V lost 3 bases to trimming and J lost 2 bases; unmatched junction nucleotides: 11. CDR3 in amino acids: CASSLVRDSESTDTQYF. CDR3 nucleotides: TGTGCCAGCAGCTTGGTTCGGGACAGTGAATCCACAGATACGCAGTATTTT.

The chain is built from TRBV7-6 and TRBJ1-6, with D maybe TRBD1 (5 bases). The CDR3 contains 15 residues. The V end lost 8 bases, the J end lost 3 bases, and 14 bases lay between the germline ends. Looked up from germline, CDR1 is SGHVS and CDR2 is FNYEAQ. CDR3 sequence reads: CASSLGQIYNSPLHF. The CDR3 DNA is TGTGCCAGCTCCCTGGGGCAGATCTATAATTCACCCCTCCACTTT.

The rearrangement links TRBV19 to TRBJ2-1, with D possibly matching TRBD1 (7 bases). This CDR3 is 14 amino acids long. Deletions cut 7 bases from V and 1 base from J, with 11 bases between. CDR1 LNHDA and CDR2 SQIVND come from the germline V gene (reference sequence). The CDR3 loop is CASTSGGSYNEQFF. CDR3 bases: TGTGCCAGTACCTCAGGGGGGTCCTACAATGAGCAGTTCTTC.

This clone was detected only once. The genes are TRBV7-2 and TRBJ1-1; D perhaps matches TRBD1 (5 bases). CDR3 length: 15 residues. Trimming removed 5 bases from V and 1 base from J, with 14 bases in between. CDR1 is SGHTA, CDR2 FQGNSA, per germline. CDR3 nucleotide sequence: TGTGCCAGCAGCACCACCAGGGTGGGGAACACTGAAGCTTTCTTT. It yields the protein CASSTTRVGNTEAFF. Looking up the rest from reference TRBV7-2 and TRBJ1-1 gives the full variable domain: GAGVSQSPSNKVTEKGKDVELRCDPISGHTALYWYRQSLGQGLEFLIYFQGNSAPDKSGLPSDRFSAERTGGSVSTLTIQRTQQEDSAVYLCASSTTRVGNTEAFFGQGTRLTVV.

V and J are TRBV5-8 and TRBJ2-7; TRBD1 matches 7 bases. CDR1 is SGHTS, CDR2 YDEGEE, per germline. The CDR3 has 14 amino acids. V was clipped by 0 bases and J by 3 bases; unmatched bases: 3. Here the CDR3 DNA reads TGTGCCAGCAGCTTGGTGGACAGGAGCTACGAGCAGTACTTC. Translating it yields CASSLVDRSYEQYF.

The chain recombines TRBV7-6 with TRBJ2-3, with 11 nucleotides matching TRBD2. Germline loops: CDR1 SGHVS, CDR2 FNYEAQ. The V gene end was trimmed by 5 bases and the J gene end by 6 bases; junction bases not matched to a gene: 7. The CDR3 has 15 amino acids. This chain's CDR3 is CASSHSGGAADTQYF. CDR3 DNA: TGTGCCAGCAGCCATAGCGGGGGGGCCGCGGATACGCAGTATTTT.

This chain connects TRBV14 to TRBJ1-1; D is uncertain. Deletions cut 1 base from V and 1 base from J, with 13 bases between. Germline V gives CDR1 SGHDN, CDR2 FVKESK. This CDR3 is 16 amino acids long. As DNA, the CDR3 is TGTGCCAGCAGCCAAGTCCGGCCAACTAAGAACACTGAAGCTTTCTTT. As protein: CASSQVRPTKNTEAFF.

The J gene is TRBJ1-5, the V gene TRBV18; 7 bases match TRBD1. V dropped 1 base and J dropped 7; count of bases not matched to a gene: 10. The CDR3 consists of 16 residues. CDR1 is KGHSH and CDR2 is LQKENI in the germline V gene. CDR3 residues: CASSPQKRQGEQPQHF. CDR3 bases: TGTGCCAGCTCACCACAAAAACGACAGGGCGAACAGCCCCAGCATTTT.

The chain carries TRBV28 and TRBJ1-5; 9 nucleotides agree with TRBD1. Germline CDR1 and CDR2: MDHEN and SYDVKM. The CDR3 extends over 15 amino acids. With V trimmed by 2 bases and J by 1 base, 0 bases remained unmatched. CDR3 sequence reads: CASSLDRGSNQPQHF. CDR3 in DNA: TGTGCCAGCAGTTTAGACAGGGGGAGCAATCAGCCCCAGCATTTT.

The chain employs TRBV9 and TRBJ2-5, with 9 bases lining up with TRBD2. In germline, CDR1 is SGDLS, CDR2 YYNGEE. This CDR3 region has 16 residues. Trimming at V came to 0 bases and at J to 5 bases, leaving 8 bases not matched to a gene. DNA for the CDR3: TGTGCCAGCAGCGTAGGGGTAGCGGGGGCGGGGGAGACCCAGTACTTC. It yields the protein CASSVGVAGAGETQYF.

Here the CDR3 reads CASSKRDRGNEQFF. The CDR3 bases are TGTGCCAGTAGTAAACGGGACAGGGGAAATGAGCAGTTCTTC. V and J are TRBV19 and TRBJ2-1, with 10 bases fitting TRBD1. Germline V lookup: CDR1 LNHDA, CDR2 SQIVND (reference sequence). CDR3 length: 14 residues. Trimming cost V 4 bases and J 7 bases; bases outside gene matches: 4.

V gene TRBV27 combines with J gene TRBJ2-3, with 8 bases identical to TRBD1. Trimming removed 3 bases from V and 3 bases from J; junction bases left unmatched: 14. The CDR3 extends over 18 amino acids. The germline gives CDR1 MNHEY, CDR2 SMNVEV (reference sequence). CDR3 amino acids: CASSLGTGRVRRTDTQYF. DNA for the CDR3: TGTGCCAGCAGTTTGGGGACAGGCCGCGTCAGGAGGACAGATACGCAGTATTTT.

This clone was recorded only once. The chain links TRBV28 to TRBJ2-7, with 13 bases that match TRBD2. Looked up from germline, CDR1 is MDHEN and CDR2 is SYDVKM. CDR3 length: 18 amino acids. V dropped 4 bases and J dropped 4; count of bases not matched to a gene: 13. The DNA for the CDR3 is TGTGCCAGCAGTTCTTCCCCGGGGACTAGCGGGGTCTTGTACGAGCAGTACTTC. This encodes CASSSSPGTSGVLYEQYF. Full variable domain (rest looked up from reference TRBV28 and TRBJ2-7): DVKVTQSSRYLVKRTGEKVFLECVQDMDHENMFWYRQDPGLGLRLIYFSYDVKMKEKGDIPEGYSVSREKKERFSLILESASTNQTSMYLCASSSSPGTSGVLYEQYFGPGTRLTVT.